This T cell receptor (beta chain) was captured by sequencing in a study of T cell responses to AZD1222 COVID-19 vaccine. Profiled with immunoSEQ multiplex PCR; TCRdb holds only in-frame clones, not every one. The sample includes 110,000 to 150,000 clones, 89% of them seen just once. Trimming cost V 5 bases and J 4 bases; bases outside gene matches: 5. From germline, CDR1 is LNHDA and CDR2 SQIVND (reference sequence). The CDR3 has 14 amino acids. The TCR sequence derives from an adult in good health. The sequences come from peripheral blood, collected on day 0 of AZD1222 vaccination. V and J are TRBV19 and TRBJ2-5, with 9 bases that match TRBD1. CDR3: CASSPGQGLETQYF. CDR3 nucleotide sequence: TGTGCCAGTAGTCCGGGACAGGGTCTAGAGACCCAGTACTTC.